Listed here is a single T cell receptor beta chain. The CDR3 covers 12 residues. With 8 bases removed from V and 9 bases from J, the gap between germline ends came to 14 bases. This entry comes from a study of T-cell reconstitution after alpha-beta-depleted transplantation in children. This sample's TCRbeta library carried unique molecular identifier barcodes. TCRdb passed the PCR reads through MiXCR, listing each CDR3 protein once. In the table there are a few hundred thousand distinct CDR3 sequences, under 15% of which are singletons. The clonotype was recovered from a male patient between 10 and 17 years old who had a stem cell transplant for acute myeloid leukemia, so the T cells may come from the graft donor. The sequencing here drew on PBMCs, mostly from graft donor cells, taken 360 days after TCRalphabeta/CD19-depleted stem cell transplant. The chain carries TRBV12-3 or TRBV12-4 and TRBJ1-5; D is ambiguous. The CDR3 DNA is TGTGCCAGCCGGGCCGGCTCGGGGCCCCAGCATTTT. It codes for CASRAGSGPQHF.